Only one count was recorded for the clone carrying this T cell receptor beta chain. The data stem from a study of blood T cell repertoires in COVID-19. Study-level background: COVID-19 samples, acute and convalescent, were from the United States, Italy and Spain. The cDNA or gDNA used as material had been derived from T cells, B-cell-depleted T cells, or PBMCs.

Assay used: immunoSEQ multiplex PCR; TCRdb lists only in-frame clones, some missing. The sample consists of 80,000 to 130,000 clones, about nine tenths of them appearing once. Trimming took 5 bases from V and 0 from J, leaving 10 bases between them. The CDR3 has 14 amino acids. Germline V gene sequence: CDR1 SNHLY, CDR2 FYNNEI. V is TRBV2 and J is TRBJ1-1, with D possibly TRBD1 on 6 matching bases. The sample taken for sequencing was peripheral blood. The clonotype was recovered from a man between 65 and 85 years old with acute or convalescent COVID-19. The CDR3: CASSFRTVNTEAFF. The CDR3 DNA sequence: TGTGCCAGCAGTTTTCGGACAGTGAACACTGAAGCTTTCTTT.